Listed below are T cell receptor beta chains from one sample, sequenced in a study of blood T cell repertoires in COVID-19. TCRdb keeps only in-frame clones here, not all; method: immunoSEQ multiplex PCR. The repertoire holds roughly 200,000 clones, roughly 91% seen once, with roughly 7.2% in the top ten. Sample: PBMCs or T cells enriched from blood (not recorded which). The origin of the receptors is a man between 25 and 39 years old in a cohort exposed to, infected with or recovered from COVID-19 (not recorded which). Both conserved end residues are part of each CDR3. Each record gives: D gene, V gene, J gene, clone size, CDR3 DNA, CDR3 protein. A D gene is named only where the DNA matches it firmly. Clone size is given for some rows only: seen once, a few or many times, or a class if the clone is expanded.

D: -; V: TRBV3-1/TRBV3-2; J: TRBJ2-3; size: few; DNA: TGTGCCAGCAGCCCTACTCCAACTAGCACAGATACGCAGTATTTT; CDR3: CASSPTPTSTDTQYF
D: -; V: TRBV28; J: TRBJ1-5; size: once; DNA: TGTGCCAGCAGTTTCCCCCTAGGAGGCAATCAGCCCCAGCATTTT; CDR3: CASSFPLGGNQPQHF
D: TRBD2; V: TRBV6-5; J: TRBJ2-2; size: once; DNA: TGTGCCAGCAGACTAGCGGGAGGCACCGGGGAGCTGTTTTTT; CDR3: CASRLAGGTGELFF
D: TRBD2; V: TRBV15; J: TRBJ2-1; size: once; DNA: TGTGCCACCAGCAGAGTGGTTGTGGGAGGGCCTTACAATGAGCAGTTCTTC; CDR3: CATSRVVVGGPYNEQFF
D: TRBD2; V: TRBV4-1; J: TRBJ2-5; size: -; DNA: TGCGCCAGCAGCCAAGTCGGACTAGTCGAAGAGACCCAGTACTTC; CDR3: CASSQVGLVEETQYF
D: -; V: TRBV7-2; J: TRBJ2-7; size: -; DNA: TGTGCCAGCAGCTTAGCTCCGGCGGGCTCCGAGCAGTACTTC; CDR3: CASSLAPAGSEQYF
D: TRBD1; V: TRBV28; J: TRBJ1-2; size: -; DNA: TGTGCCAGCAGCCTCCGGGACAGACCATCCTATGGCTACACCTTC; CDR3: CASSLRDRPSYGYTF
D: -; V: TRBV5-1; J: TRBJ2-3; size: -; DNA: TGCGCCAGCAGCTTGACGGCGGGACCCAGCACAGATACGCAGTATTTT; CDR3: CASSLTAGPSTDTQYF
D: TRBD2; V: TRBV5-4; J: TRBJ2-5; size: -; DNA: TGTGCCAGCAGCTTGAGACGGGAGGCAGAGACCCAGTACTTC; CDR3: CASSLRREAETQYF
D: TRBD2; V: TRBV6-1; J: TRBJ2-1; size: -; DNA: TGTGCCAGCAGTGGGACTAGCGGGACCCAATACAATGAGCAGTTCTTC; CDR3: CASSGTSGTQYNEQFF
D: TRBD2; V: TRBV7-9; J: TRBJ2-3; size: -; DNA: TGTGCCAGCAGCCCAACCGGGACTAGCAAGACAGATACGCAGTATTTT; CDR3: CASSPTGTSKTDTQYF
D: -; V: TRBV28; J: TRBJ1-4; size: -; DNA: TGTGCCAGCAGTTTAACCCGGGGGGCCGTAAATGAAAAACTGTTTTTT; CDR3: CASSLTRGAVNEKLFF
D: TRBD1; V: TRBV6-4; J: TRBJ1-5; size: -; DNA: TGTGCCAGCAGTGACACCGCCCGGACAGGGAATGAGGATAGCAATCAGCCCCAGCATTTT; CDR3: CASSDTARTGNEDSNQPQHF
D: -; V: TRBV6-1; J: TRBJ2-7; size: -; DNA: TGTGCCAGCAGTGAACCATTGACACAGGGGGGGTACGAGCAGTACTTC; CDR3: CASSEPLTQGGYEQYF
D: -; V: TRBV12-3/TRBV12-4; J: TRBJ2-5; size: once; DNA: TGTGCCAGCAGGGGAGTCCAAGAGACCCAGTACTTC; CDR3: CASRGVQETQYF
D: TRBD1; V: TRBV5-1; J: TRBJ2-7; size: -; DNA: TGCGCCAGCAGCTTGGATGGACAGGGGGCTCGGGGCCGTGAGTACTTC; CDR3: CASSLDGQGARGREYF